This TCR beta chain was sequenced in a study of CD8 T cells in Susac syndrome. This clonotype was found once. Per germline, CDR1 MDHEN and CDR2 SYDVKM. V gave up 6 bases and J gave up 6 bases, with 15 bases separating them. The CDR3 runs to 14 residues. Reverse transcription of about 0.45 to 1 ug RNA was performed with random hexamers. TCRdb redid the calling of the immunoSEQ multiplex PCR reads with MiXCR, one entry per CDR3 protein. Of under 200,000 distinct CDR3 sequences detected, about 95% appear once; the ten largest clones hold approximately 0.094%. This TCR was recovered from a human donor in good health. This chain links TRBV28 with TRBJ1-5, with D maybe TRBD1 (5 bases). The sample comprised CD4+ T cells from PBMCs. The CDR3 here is CASSRDWSFQPQHF. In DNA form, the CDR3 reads TGTGCCAGCAGCAGGGACTGGAGTTTTCAGCCCCAGCATTTT.